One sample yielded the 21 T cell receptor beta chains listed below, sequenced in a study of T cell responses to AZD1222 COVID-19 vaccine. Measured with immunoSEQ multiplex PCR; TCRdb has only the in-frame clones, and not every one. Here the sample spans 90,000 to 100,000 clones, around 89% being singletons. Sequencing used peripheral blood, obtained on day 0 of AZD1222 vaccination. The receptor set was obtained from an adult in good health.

The CDR3 DNA reads as TGTGCCAGCAGTTGGGGGGGAACTTCACCCCTCCACTTT. As protein: CASSWGGTSPLHF. This sequence joins TRBV27 and TRBJ1-6; maybe TRBD1 (5 bases). Trimming removed 4 bases from V and 9 bases from J, with 10 bases in between. This CDR3 has 13 residues. CDR1 and CDR2 from the germline V gene are MNHEY and SMNVEV (reference sequence).

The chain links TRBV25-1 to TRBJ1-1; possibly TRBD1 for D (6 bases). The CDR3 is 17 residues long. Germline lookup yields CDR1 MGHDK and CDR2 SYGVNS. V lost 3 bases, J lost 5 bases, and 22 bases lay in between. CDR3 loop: CASSDYRVAGGVTEAFF. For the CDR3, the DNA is TGTGCCAGCAGTGACTACAGGGTCGCGGGGGGGGTTACTGAAGCTTTCTTT.

This CDR3 reads CASILPGQMNTEAFF. CDR3 sequence (DNA): TGTGCCAGCATCCTACCGGGACAGATGAACACTGAAGCTTTCTTT. The chain combines TRBV28 with TRBJ1-1; TRBD1 agrees at 7 bases. This CDR3 has 15 residues. Germline lookup yields CDR1 MDHEN and CDR2 SYDVKM. V shed 7 bases and J 0 bases; nucleotides not matched to a gene: 8. Full variable domain (missing parts from reference TRBV28 and TRBJ1-1): DVKVTQSSRYLVKRTGEKVFLECVQDMDHENMFWYRQDPGLGLRLIYFSYDVKMKEKGDIPEGYSVSREKKERFSLILESASTNQTSMYLCASILPGQMNTEAFFGQGTRLTVV.

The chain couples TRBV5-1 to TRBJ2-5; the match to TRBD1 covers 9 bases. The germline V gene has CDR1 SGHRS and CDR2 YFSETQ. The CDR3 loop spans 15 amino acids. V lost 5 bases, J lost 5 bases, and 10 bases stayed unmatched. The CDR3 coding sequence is TGCGCCAGCAGGAGTGGGACAGGGTGGGTGGAGACCCAGTACTTC. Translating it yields CASRSGTGWVETQYF.

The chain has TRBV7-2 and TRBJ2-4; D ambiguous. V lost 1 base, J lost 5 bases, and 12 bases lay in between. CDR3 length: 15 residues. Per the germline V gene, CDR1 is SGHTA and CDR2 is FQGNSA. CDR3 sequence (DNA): TGTGCCAGCAGCTTAGGAGCCCTAAGGGAAAACATTCAGTACTTC. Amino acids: CASSLGALRENIQYF. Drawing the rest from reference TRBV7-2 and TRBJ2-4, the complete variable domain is GAGVSQSPSNKVTEKGKDVELRCDPISGHTALYWYRQSLGQGLEFLIYFQGNSAPDKSGLPSDRFSAERTGGSVSTLTIQRTQQEDSAVYLCASSLGALRENIQYFGAGTRLSVL.

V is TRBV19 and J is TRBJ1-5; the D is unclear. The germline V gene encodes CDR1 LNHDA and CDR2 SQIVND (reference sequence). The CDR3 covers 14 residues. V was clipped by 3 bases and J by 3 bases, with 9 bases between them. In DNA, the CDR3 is TGTGCCAGTAGTATGGTTCGGGCCAATCAGCCCCAGCATTTT. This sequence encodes CASSMVRANQPQHF.

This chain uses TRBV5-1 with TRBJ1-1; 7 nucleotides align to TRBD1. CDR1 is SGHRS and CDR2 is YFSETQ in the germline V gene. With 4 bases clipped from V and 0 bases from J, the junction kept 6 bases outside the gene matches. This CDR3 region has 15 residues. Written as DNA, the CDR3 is TGCGCCAGCAGCCCTACAGGGGACATGAACACTGAAGCTTTCTTT. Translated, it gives CASSPTGDMNTEAFF.

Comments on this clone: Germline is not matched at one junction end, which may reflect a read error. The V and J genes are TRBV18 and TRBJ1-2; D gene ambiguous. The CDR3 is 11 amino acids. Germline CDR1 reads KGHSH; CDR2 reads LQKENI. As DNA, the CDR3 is TGTGCCAGCTCACCAGAAACTGGACTCGCCTTC. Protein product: CASSPETGLAF. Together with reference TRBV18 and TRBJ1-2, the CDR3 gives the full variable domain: NAGVMQNPRHLVRRRGQEARLRCSPMKGHSHVYWYRQLPEEGLKFMVYLQKENIIDESGMPKERFSAEFPKEGPSILRIQQVVRGDSAAYFCASSPETGLAFGSGTRLTVV.

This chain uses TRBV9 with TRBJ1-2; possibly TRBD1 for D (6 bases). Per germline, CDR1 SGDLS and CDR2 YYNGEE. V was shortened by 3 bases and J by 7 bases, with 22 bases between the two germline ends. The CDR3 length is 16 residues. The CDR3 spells CASSALVGAGRIGYTF. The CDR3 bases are TGTGCCAGCAGCGCCCTAGTGGGGGCAGGCCGCATTGGCTACACCTTC.

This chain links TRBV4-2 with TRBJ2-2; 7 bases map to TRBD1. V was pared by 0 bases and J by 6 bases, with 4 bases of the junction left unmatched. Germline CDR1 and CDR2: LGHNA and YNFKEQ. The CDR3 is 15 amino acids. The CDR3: CASSQDRQGAGELFF. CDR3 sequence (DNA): TGTGCCAGCAGCCAAGATAGGCAGGGGGCCGGGGAGCTGTTTTTT.

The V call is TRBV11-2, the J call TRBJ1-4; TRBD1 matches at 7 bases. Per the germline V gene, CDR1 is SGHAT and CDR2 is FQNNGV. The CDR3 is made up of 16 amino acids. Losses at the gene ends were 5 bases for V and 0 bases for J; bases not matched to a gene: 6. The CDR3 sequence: CASSPGQVSTNEKLFF. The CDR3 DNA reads TGTGCCAGCAGCCCTGGACAGGTGTCAACTAATGAAAAACTGTTTTTT.

The CDR3 region has the DNA TGCGCCAGCAGCTTGGTGGGCCCTACCTCTGGAAACACCATATATTTT. Residues: CASSLVGPTSGNTIYF. This chain uses TRBV5-1 with TRBJ1-3; D is undetermined. V shed 0 bases and J shed 0 bases, with 10 bases lying between them. Germline CDR1 SGHRS, CDR2 YFSETQ. This CDR3 has 16 amino acids. The full variable domain, completed using reference TRBV5-1 and TRBJ1-3, is KAGVTQTPRYLIKTRGQQVTLSCSPISGHRSVSWYQQTPGQGLQFLFEYFSETQRNKGNFPGRFSGRQFSNSRSEMNVSTLELGDSALYLCASSLVGPTSGNTIYFGEGSWLTVV.

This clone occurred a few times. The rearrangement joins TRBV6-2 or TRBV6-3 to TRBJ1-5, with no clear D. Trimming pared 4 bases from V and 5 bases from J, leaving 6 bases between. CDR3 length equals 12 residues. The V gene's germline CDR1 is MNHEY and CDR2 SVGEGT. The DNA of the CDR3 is TGTGCCAGCAGTTCGTCTTATCAGCCCCAGCATTTT. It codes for CASSSSYQPQHF.

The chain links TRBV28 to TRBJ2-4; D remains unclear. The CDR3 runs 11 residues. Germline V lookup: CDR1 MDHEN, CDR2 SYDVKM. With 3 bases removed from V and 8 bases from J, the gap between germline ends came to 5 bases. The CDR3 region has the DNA TGTGCCAGCAGTTTTAAGGACATTCAGTACTTC. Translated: CASSFKDIQYF.

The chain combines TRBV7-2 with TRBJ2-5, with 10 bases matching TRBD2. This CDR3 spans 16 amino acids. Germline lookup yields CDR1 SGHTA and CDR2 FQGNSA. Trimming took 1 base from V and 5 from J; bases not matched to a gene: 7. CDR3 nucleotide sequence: TGTGCCAGCAGCTTAGAACTAGCGGGAAACCCGGAGACCCAGTACTTC. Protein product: CASSLELAGNPETQYF.

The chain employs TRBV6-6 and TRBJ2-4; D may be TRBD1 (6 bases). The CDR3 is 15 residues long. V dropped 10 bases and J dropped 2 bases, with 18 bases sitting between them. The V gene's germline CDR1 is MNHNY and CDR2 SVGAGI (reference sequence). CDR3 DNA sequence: TGTGCCACCCCGAACCTCACAGGGTCCAAAAACATTCAGTACTTC. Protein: CATPNLTGSKNIQYF.

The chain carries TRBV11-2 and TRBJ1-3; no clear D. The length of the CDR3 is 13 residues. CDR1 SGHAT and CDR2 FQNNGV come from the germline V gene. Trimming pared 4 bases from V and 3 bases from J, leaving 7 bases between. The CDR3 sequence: CASSYGLGNTIYF. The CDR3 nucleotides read TGTGCCAGCAGCTATGGGCTTGGAAACACCATATATTTT.

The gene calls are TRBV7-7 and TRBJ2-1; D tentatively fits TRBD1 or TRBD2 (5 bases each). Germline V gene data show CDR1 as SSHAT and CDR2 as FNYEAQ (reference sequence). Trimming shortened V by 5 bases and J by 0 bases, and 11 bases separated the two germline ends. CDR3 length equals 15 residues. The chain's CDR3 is CASSAGRGSYNEQFF. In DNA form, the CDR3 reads TGTGCCAGCAGCGCGGGTAGGGGCTCCTACAATGAGCAGTTCTTC.

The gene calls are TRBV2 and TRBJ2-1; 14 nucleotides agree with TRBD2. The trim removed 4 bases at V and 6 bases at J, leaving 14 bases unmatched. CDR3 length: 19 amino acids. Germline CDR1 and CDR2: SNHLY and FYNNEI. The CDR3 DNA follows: TGTGCCAGCAGTGGGACTAGCGGGGGGACTCTTCTCACTACCAATGAGCAGTTCTTC. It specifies CASSGTSGGTLLTTNEQFF.

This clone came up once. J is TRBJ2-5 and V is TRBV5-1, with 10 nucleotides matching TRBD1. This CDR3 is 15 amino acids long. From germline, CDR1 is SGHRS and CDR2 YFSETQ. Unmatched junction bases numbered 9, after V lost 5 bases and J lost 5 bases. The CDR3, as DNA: TGCGCCAGCAGGAGAGGGACAGGGGATGGGGAGACCCAGTACTTC. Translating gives CASRRGTGDGETQYF.

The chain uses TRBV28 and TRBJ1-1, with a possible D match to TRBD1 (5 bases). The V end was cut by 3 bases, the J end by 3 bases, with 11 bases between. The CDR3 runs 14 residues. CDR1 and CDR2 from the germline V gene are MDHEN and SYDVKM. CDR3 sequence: CASSLGRADTEAFF. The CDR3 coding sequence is TGTGCCAGCAGTTTGGGCAGGGCGGACACTGAAGCTTTCTTT.